This TCR beta chain derives from a study of T cell repertoires in cytomegalovirus infection. Study summary: Indicated by public TCR beta signatures were CMV infection and matching HLA type. General study findings and limits: Of the TCR beta families, the public ones yielded a cumulative frequency that identified carriers of CMV plus the relevant HLA. The response measured ex vivo was dominated by TCR beta clonotypes (HLA-C-restricted and CMV-specific).

This CDR3 has 13 amino acids. Trimming stripped 2 bases from V and 4 bases from J, with 7 bases between. Comments on this clonotype: Its cognate antigen is unknown.

Each CDR3 protein gets one entry after TCRdb re-called the reads with MiXCR. The sample has about 230,000 distinct CDR3 sequences, under 25% seen once. The sequence came from a human donor in good health (CMV status not recorded). Some clones in this sample may be carry-over from other donors' samples. The sample taken for sequencing was CD8+ T cells from PBMCs. This chain links TRBV12-3 or TRBV12-4 with TRBJ2-3; no firm D call. CDR3 sequence reads: CASSLTEADTQYF. CDR3 nucleotide sequence: TGTGCCAGCAGTTTAACCGAGGCAGATACGCAGTATTTT.